A single sample is the source of the 3 T cell receptor beta chains below, sequenced in a study of shared clonotypes between healthy human individuals. Profiled with immunoSEQ multiplex PCR; TCRdb holds only in-frame clones, not every one. Of over 950,000 clones in the sample, roughly 80% were seen once. Sequenced sample: memory CD4+ T cells from PBMCs. Subset here: CD45RA-negative fraction. Every receptor here comes from a man in his late teens or twenties in good health. Some clones in this sample may be carry-over from other donors' samples.

About this clone: The same CDR3 also results from other DNA sequences found in this sample. The chain combines TRBV5-1 with TRBJ2-2; no firm D call. Trimming took off 0 bases at V and 2 bases at J, with 5 bases between the two ends. CDR1 SGHRS and CDR2 YFSETQ come from the germline V gene. The CDR3 is made up of 14 amino acids. The DNA of the CDR3 is TGCGCCAGCAGCTTGGGGTTAAACACCGGGGAGCTGTTTTTT. Translating gives CASSLGLNTGELFF.

The rearrangement uses TRBV28 and TRBJ2-5; D perhaps matches TRBD2 (5 bases). Per the germline V gene, CDR1 is MDHEN and CDR2 is SYDVKM. The germline V and J ends were trimmed by 3 bases and 14 bases, with 16 bases remaining between them. The CDR3 has 12 residues. The CDR3 spells CASSFGSEGSYF. The CDR3 DNA reads TGTGCCAGCAGTTTTGGGAGCGAGGGTTCTTACTTC.

J is TRBJ1-1 and V is TRBV7-2; no clear D. CDR1 and CDR2 from the germline V gene are SGHTA and FQGNSA. This CDR3 comprises 15 residues. Trimming stripped 5 bases from V and 0 bases from J, with 13 bases between. This CDR3 reads CASSQIWVMNTEAFF. Here the CDR3 DNA reads TGTGCCAGCAGCCAAATATGGGTGATGAACACTGAAGCTTTCTTT.